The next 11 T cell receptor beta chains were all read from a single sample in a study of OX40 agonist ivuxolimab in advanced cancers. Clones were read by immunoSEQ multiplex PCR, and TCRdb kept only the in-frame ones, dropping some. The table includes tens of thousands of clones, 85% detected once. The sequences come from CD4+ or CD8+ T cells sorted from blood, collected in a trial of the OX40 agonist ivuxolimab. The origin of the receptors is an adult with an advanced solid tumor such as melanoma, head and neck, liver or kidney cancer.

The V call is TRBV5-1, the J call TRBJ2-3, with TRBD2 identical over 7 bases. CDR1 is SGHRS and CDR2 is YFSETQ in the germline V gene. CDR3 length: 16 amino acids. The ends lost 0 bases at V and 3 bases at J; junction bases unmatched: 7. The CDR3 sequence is CASSLGASGWTDTQYF. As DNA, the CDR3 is TGCGCCAGCAGCTTGGGGGCTAGCGGCTGGACAGATACGCAGTATTTT.

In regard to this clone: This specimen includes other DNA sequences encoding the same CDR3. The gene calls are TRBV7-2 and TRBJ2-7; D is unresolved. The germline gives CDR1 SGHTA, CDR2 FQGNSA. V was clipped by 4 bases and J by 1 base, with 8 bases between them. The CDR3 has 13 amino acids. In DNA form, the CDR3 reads TGTGCCAGCAGCTCCCGGTTTTCCTACGAGCAGTACTTC. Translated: CASSSRFSYEQYF.

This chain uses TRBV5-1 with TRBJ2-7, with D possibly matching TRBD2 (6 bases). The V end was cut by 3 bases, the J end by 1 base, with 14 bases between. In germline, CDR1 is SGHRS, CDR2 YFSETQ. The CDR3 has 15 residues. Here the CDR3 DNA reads TGCGCCAGCAGCTCCAATGGGGGGTCATCCTACGAGCAGTACTTC. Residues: CASSSNGGSSYEQYF.

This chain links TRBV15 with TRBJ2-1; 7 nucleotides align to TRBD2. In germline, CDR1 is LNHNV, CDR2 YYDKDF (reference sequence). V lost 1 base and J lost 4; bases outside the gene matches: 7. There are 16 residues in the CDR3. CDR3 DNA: TGTGCCACCAGCAGAGGGGAGCGGGGCGGATACAATGAGCAGTTCTTC. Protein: CATSRGERGGYNEQFF.

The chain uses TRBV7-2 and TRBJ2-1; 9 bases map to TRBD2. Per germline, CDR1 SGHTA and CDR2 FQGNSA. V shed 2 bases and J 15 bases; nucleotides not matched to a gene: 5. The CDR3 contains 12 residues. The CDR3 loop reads CASSLMGTSLFF. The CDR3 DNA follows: TGTGCCAGCAGCTTAATGGGGACTAGCTTGTTCTTC.

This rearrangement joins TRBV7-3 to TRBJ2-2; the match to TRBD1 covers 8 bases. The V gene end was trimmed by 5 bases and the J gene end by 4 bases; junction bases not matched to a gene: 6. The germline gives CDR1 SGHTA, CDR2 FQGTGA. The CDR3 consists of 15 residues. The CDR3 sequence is CASSLGQAGTGELFF. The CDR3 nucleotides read TGTGCCAGCAGCCTGGGACAGGCGGGCACCGGGGAGCTGTTTTTT.

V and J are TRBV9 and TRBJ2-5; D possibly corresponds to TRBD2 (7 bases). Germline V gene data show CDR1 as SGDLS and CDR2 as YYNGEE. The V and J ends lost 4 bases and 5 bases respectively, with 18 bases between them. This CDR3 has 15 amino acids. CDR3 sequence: CASSPTVGGLETQYF. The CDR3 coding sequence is TGTGCCAGCAGCCCGACAGTCGGGGGGCTGGAGACCCAGTACTTC.

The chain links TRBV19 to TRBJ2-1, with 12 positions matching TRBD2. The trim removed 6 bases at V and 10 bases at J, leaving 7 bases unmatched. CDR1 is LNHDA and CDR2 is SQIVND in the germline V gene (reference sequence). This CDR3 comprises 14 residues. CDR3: CASRPTSGGSEQFF. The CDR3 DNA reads TGTGCCAGTAGGCCGACTAGCGGGGGAAGCGAGCAGTTCTTC.

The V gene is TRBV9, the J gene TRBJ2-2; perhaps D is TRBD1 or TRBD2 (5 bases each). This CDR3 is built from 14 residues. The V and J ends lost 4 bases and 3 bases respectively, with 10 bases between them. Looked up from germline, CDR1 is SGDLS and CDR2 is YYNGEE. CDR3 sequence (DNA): TGTGCCAGCAGCCCGGGGACGTACACCGGGGAGCTGTTTTTT. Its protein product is CASSPGTYTGELFF.

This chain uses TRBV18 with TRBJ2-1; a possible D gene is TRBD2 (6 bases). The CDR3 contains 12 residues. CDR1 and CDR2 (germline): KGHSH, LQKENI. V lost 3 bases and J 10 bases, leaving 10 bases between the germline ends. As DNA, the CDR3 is TGTGCCAGCTCACCGTGGGACTCCGAGCAGTTCTTC. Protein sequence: CASSPWDSEQFF.

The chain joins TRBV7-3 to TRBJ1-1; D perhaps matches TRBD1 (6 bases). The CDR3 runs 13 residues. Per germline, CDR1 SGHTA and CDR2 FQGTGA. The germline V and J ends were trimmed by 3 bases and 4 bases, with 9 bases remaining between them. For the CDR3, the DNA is TGTGCCAGCAGCTTGGGGACACTCACTGAAGCTTTCTTT. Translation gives CASSLGTLTEAFF.